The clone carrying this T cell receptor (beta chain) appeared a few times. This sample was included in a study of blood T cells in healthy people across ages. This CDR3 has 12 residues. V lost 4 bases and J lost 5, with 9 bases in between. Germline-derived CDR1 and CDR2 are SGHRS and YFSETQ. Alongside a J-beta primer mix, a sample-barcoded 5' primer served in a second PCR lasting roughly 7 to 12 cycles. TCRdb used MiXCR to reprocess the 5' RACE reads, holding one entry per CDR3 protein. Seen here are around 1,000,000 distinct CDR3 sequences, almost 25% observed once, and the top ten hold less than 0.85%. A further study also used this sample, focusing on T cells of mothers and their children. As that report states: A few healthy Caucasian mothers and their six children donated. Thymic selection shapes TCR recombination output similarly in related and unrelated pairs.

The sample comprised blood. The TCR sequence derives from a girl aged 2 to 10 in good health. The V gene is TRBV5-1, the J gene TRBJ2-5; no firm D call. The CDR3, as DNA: TGCGCCAGCAGCGAGGATCTCGAGACCCAGTACTTC. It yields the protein CASSEDLETQYF.